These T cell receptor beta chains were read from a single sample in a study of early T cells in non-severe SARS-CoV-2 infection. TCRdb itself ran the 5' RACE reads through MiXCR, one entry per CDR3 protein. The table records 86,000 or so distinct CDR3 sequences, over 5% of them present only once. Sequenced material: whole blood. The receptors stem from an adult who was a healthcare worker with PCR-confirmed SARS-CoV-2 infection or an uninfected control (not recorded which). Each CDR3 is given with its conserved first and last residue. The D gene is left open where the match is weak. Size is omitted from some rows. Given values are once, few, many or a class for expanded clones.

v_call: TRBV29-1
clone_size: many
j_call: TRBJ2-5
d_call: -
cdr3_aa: CSVRDRSYQETQYF
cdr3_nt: TGCAGCGTCCGGGACCGCTCGTACCAAGAGACCCAGTACTTC

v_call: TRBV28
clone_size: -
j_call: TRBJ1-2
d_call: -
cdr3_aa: CASLSPPRYGYTF
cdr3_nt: TGTGCCAGTCTCTCCCCCCCCCGCTATGGCTACACCTTC

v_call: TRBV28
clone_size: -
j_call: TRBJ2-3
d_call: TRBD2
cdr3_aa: CASSTLAGAPDTQYF
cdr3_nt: TGTGCCAGCAGCACTCTAGCGGGGGCCCCAGATACGCAGTATTTT

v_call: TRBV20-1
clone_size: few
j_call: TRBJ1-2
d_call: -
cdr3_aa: CSAGGGSGYTF
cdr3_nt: TGCAGTGCCGGAGGAGGTTCTGGCTACACCTTC

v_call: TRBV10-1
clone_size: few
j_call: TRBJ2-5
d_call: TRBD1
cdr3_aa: CASSEQGAPETQYF
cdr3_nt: TGCGCCAGCAGTGAACAGGGGGCGCCGGAGACCCAGTACTTC

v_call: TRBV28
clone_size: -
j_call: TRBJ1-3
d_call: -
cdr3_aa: CASSLSRLRNTIYF
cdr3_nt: TGTGCCAGCAGCCTCTCGAGGCTCCGAAACACCATATATTTT

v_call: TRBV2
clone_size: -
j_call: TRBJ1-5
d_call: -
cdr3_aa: CASSDGSNQPQHF
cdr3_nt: TGTGCCAGCAGTGACGGCAGCAATCAGCCCCAGCATTTT

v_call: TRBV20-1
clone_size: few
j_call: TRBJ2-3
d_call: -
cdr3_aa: CSAPTPGRTDTQYF
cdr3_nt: TGCAGTGCTCCAACCCCGGGGCGAACAGATACGCAGTATTTT

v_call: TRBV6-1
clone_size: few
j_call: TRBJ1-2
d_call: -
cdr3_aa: CASSATTAYGYTF
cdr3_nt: TGTGCCAGCAGTGCAACGACAGCTTATGGCTACACCTTC

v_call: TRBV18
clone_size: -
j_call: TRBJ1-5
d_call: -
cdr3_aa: CASSLSEGRPQHF
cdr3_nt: TGTGCCAGCTCACTTTCTGAGGGAAGGCCCCAGCATTTT

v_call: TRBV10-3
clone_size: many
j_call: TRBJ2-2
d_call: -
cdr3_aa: CAIGSDRPGAGELFF
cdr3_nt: TGTGCCATCGGATCCGACAGACCCGGGGCCGGGGAGCTGTTTTTT

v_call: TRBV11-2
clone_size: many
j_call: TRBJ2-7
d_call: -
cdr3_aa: CASSLQDYEQYF
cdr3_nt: TGTGCCAGCAGCTTACAGGACTACGAGCAGTACTTC

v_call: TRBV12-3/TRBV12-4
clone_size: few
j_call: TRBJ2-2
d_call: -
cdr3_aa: CASSSLDTGELFF
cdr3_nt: TGTGCCAGCAGCTCATTGGACACCGGGGAGCTGTTTTTT

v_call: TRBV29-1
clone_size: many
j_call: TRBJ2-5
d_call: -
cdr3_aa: CSAKDTLYQETQYF
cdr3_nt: TGCAGCGCAAAGGACACACTGTACCAAGAGACCCAGTACTTC

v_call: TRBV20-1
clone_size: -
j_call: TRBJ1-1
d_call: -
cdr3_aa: CSARETTGFNTEAFF
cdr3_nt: TGCAGTGCTAGAGAAACGACAGGCTTCAACACTGAAGCTTTCTTT

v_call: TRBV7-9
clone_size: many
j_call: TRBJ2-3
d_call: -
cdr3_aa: CASSPGLSFTDTQYF
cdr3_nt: TGTGCCAGCAGCCCAGGACTCTCATTTACAGATACGCAGTATTTT

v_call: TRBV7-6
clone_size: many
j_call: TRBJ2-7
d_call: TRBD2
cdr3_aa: CASSAQPNLAGLSYEQYF
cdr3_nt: TGTGCCAGCAGCGCACAACCTAACCTAGCGGGGCTCTCCTACGAGCAGTACTTC

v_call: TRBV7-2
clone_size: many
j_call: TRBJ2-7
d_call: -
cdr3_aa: CASSLRSSAGSYEQYF
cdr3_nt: TGTGCCAGCAGCTTAAGATCCTCTGCAGGCTCCTACGAGCAGTACTTC

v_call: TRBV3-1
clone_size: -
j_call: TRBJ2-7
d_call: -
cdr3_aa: CASSHLRLMDEQYF
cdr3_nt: TGTGCCAGCAGCCACCTCCGGCTGATGGACGAGCAGTACTTC

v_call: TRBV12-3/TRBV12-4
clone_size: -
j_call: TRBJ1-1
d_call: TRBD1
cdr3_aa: CASSPRTGPNTEAFF
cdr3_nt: TGTGCCAGCAGCCCCCGGACAGGGCCGAACACTGAAGCTTTCTTT

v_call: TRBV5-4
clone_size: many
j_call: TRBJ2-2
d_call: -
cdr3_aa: CASSLGGPGTGELFF
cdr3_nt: TGTGCCAGCAGCCTGGGCGGCCCTGGGACCGGGGAGCTGTTTTTT

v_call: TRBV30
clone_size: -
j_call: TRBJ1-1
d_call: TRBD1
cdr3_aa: CAWRKGTGRTEAFF
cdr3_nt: TGTGCCTGGAGGAAAGGGACAGGGAGGACTGAAGCTTTCTTT

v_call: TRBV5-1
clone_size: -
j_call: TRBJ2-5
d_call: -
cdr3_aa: CASRLRVGRETQYF
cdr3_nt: TGCGCCAGCAGACTCAGGGTTGGACGAGAGACCCAGTACTTC

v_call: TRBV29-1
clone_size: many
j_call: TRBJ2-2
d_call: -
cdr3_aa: CSSVVSNTGELFF
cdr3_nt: TGCAGCTCTGTGGTGTCGAACACCGGGGAGCTGTTTTTT

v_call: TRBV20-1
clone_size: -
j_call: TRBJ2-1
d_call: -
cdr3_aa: CSAQPGTDSYNEQFF
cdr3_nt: TGCAGTGCTCAGCCCGGGACTGACTCCTACAATGAGCAGTTCTTC

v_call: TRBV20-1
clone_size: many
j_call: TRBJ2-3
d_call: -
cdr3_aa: CSARSVGRGDTDTQYF
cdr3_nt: TGCAGTGCTAGATCCGTAGGGCGGGGCGACACAGATACGCAGTATTTT

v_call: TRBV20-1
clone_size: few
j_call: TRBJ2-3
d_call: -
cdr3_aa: CSARSKRPLDTQYF
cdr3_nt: TGCAGTGCTAGATCAAAAAGGCCGTTGGATACGCAGTATTTT

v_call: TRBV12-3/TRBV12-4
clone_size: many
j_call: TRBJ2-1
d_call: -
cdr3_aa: CASSSSFSYNEQFF
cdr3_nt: TGTGCCAGCAGTTCTAGCTTCTCCTACAATGAGCAGTTCTTC

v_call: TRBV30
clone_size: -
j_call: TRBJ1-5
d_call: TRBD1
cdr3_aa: CAWSKGQGHQPQHF
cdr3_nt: TGTGCCTGGAGTAAGGGACAGGGCCATCAGCCCCAGCATTTT

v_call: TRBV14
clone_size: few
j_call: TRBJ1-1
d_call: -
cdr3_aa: CASSPYTEAFF
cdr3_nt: TGTGCCAGCAGCCCATACACTGAAGCTTTCTTT

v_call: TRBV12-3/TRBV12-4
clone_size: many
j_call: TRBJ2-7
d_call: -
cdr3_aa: CASRAAGFLGEQYF
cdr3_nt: TGTGCCAGCAGGGCTGCCGGGTTCTTGGGCGAGCAGTACTTC

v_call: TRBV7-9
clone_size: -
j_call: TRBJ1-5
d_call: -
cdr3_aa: CASSLGVNQPQHF
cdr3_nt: TGTGCCAGCAGCTTAGGGGTAAATCAGCCCCAGCATTTT

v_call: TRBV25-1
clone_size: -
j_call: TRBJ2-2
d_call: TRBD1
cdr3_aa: CASSGRQGAGGELFF
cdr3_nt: TGTGCCAGCAGTGGCCGACAGGGGGCAGGCGGGGAGCTGTTTTTT

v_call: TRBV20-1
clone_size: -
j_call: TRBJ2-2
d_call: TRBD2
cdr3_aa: CSAKSGSGTGELFF
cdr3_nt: TGCAGTGCTAAGAGCGGGAGCGGCACCGGGGAGCTGTTTTTT

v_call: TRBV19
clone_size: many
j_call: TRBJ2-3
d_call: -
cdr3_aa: CASSMGVRTDTQYF
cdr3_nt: TGTGCCAGTAGTATGGGGGTACGCACAGATACGCAGTATTTT

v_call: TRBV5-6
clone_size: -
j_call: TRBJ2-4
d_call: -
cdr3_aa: CASSFEQVKNIQYF
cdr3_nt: TGTGCCAGCAGCTTTGAACAGGTCAAAAACATTCAGTACTTC

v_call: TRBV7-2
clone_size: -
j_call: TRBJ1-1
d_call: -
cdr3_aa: CASSAQMRYEAFF
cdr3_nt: TGTGCCAGCAGCGCCCAGATGCGATATGAAGCTTTCTTT

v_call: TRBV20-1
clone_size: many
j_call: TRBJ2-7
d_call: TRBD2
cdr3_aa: CSAREREHEQYF
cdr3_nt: TGCAGTGCTAGAGAGCGGGAGCACGAGCAGTACTTC

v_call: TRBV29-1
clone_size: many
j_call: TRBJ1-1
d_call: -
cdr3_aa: CSVVLHKNTEAFF
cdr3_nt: TGCAGCGTTGTACTGCACAAGAACACTGAAGCTTTCTTT

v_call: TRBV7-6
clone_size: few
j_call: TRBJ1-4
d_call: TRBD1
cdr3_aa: CASSATGVSGEKLFF
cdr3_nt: TGTGCCAGCAGCGCGACAGGGGTTAGCGGTGAAAAACTGTTTTTT

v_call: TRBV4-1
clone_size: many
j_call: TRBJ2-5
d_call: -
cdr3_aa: CASSQGAEETQYF
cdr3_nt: TGCGCCAGCAGCCAAGGCGCGGAGGAGACCCAGTACTTC

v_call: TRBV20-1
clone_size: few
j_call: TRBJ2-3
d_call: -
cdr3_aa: CSARGVDTQYF
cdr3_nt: TGCAGTGCTAGAGGGGTAGATACGCAGTATTTT

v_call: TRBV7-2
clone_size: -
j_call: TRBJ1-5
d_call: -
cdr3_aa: CASSGDRNQPQHF
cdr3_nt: TGTGCCAGCAGCGGTGACCGAAATCAGCCCCAGCATTTT

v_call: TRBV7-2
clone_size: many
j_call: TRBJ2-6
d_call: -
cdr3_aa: CASSPGQRMANVLTF
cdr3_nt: TGTGCCAGCAGCCCAGGACAGCGGATGGCCAACGTCCTGACTTTC

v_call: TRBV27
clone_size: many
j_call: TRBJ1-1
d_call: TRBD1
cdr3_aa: CASSEQTGGDTEAFF
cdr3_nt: TGTGCCAGCAGTGAACAGACAGGGGGGGACACTGAAGCTTTCTTT

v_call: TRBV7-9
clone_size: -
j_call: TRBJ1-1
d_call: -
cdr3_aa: CASSPGDIPMAEAFF
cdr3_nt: TGTGCCAGCAGCCCCGGGGACATCCCGATGGCTGAAGCTTTCTTT

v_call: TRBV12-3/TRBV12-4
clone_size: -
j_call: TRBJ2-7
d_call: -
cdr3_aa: CASSFGIHWQYF
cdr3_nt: TGTGCCAGCAGTTTTGGCATCCACTGGCAGTACTTC

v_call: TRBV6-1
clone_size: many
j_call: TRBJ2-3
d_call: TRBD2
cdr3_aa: CASSERPSGGSSTDTQYF
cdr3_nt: TGTGCCAGCAGTGAAAGGCCTAGCGGGGGCTCTAGCACAGATACGCAGTATTTT

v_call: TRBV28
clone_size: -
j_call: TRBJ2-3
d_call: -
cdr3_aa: CASSSPGVTDTQYF
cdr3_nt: TGTGCCAGCAGTTCCCCGGGAGTCACAGATACGCAGTATTTT

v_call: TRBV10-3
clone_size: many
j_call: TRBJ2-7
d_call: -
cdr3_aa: CAITTPSHEQYF
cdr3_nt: TGTGCCATCACGACACCCTCCCACGAGCAGTACTTC